The entry that follows covers one T cell receptor beta chain sequence. Its antigen remains unknown. The data belong to a study of blood T cells in healthy people across ages. Whole-study findings and limits: Observed TCR beta diversity per million T cells went down as age went up. This fall followed a roughly linear course with age.

Then a second PCR, running roughly 6 to 12 cycles, was carried out with a sample-barcoded 5' primer and a J-beta primer mix. Each CDR3 protein is one row after TCRdb ran MiXCR on the 5' RACE reads. The sample lists about 1.8 million distinct CDR3 sequences, roughly 52% occurring once. This TCR was recovered from a middle-aged woman in good health. The source material was blood.

DNA for the CDR3: TGCAGCGTCGGGACAGTATCCAATGAGCAGTTCTTC. Translated: CSVGTVSNEQFF. V gene TRBV29-1 combines with J gene TRBJ2-1; 7 bases fit TRBD1. Germline loops: CDR1 SQVTM, CDR2 ANQGSEA. Unmatched junction bases numbered 5, after V lost 6 bases and J lost 6 bases. This CDR3 comprises 12 residues.